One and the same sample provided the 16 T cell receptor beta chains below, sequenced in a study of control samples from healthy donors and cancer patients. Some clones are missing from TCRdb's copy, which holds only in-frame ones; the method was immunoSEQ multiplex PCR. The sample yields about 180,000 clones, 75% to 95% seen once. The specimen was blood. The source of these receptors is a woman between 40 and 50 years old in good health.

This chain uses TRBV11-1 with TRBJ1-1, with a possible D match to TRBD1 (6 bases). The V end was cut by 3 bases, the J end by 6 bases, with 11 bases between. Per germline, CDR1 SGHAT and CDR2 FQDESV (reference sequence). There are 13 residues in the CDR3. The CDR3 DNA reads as TGTGCCAGCAGCTTGGGGACAAGGGCTGAAGCTTTCTTT. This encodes CASSLGTRAEAFF.

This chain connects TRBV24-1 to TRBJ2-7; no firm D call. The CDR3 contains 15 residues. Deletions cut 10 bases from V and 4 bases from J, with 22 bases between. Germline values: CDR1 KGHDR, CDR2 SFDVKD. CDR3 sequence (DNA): TGTGCCACGTCCGAAAACCGGGCCGCACTTTACGAGCAGTACTTC. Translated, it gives CATSENRAALYEQYF.

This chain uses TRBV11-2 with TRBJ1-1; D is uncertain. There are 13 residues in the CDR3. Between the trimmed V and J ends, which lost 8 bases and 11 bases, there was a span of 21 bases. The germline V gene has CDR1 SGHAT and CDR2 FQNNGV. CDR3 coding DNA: TGTGCCAGCGGTTGGGGTTCTTCTGCAGTCGCTTTCTTT. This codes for CASGWGSSAVAFF.

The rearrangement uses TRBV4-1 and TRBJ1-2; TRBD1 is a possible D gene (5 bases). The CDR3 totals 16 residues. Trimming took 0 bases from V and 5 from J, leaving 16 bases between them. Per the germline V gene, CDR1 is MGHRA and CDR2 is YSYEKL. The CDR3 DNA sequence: TGCGCCAGCAGCCAAGATGGGAGACAGAGAAAGTATGGCTACACCTTC. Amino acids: CASSQDGRQRKYGYTF.

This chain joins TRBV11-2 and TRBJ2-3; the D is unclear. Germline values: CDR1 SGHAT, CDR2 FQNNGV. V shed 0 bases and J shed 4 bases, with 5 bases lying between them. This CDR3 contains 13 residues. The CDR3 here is CASSLDFSDTQYF. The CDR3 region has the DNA TGTGCCAGCAGCTTAGATTTCTCAGATACGCAGTATTTT.

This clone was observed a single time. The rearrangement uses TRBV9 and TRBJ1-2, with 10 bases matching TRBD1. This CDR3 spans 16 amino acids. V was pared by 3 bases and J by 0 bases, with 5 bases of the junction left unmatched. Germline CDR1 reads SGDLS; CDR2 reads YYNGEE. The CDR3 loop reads CASSETGQGANYGYTF. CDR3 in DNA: TGTGCCAGCAGCGAGACAGGACAGGGGGCTAACTATGGCTACACCTTC. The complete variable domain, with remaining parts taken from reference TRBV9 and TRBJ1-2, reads DSGVTQTPKHLITATGQRVTLRCSPRSGDLSVYWYQQSLDQGLQFLIQYYNGEERAKGNILERFSAQQFPDLHSELNLSSLELGDSALYFCASSETGQGANYGYTFGSGTRLTVV.

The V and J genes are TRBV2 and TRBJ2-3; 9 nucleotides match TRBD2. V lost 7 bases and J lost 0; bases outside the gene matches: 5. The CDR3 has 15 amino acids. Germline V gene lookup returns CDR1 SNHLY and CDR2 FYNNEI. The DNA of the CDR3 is TGTGCCAGCAATGGACTAGCGAGTAGCACAGATACGCAGTATTTT. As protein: CASNGLASSTDTQYF.

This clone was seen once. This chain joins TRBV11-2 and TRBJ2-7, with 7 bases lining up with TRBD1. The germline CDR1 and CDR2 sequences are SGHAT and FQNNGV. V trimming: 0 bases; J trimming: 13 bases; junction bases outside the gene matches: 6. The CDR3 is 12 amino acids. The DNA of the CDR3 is TGTGCCAGCAGCTTAGATGAGACAGGGCAATACTTC. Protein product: CASSLDETGQYF.

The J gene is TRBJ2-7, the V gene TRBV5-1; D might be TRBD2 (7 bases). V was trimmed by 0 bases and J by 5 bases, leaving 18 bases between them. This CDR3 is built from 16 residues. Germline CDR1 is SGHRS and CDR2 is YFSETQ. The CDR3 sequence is CASSLVVGGPFDEQYF. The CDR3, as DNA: TGCGCCAGCAGCTTGGTAGTGGGGGGGCCTTTCGACGAGCAGTACTTC. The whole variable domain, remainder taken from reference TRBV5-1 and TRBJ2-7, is KAGVTQTPRYLIKTRGQQVTLSCSPISGHRSVSWYQQTPGQGLQFLFEYFSETQRNKGNFPGRFSGRQFSNSRSEMNVSTLELGDSALYLCASSLVVGGPFDEQYFGPGTRLTVT.

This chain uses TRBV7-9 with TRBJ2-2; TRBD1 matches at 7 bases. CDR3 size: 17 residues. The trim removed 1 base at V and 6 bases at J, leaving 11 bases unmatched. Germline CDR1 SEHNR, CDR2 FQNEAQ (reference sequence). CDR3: CASSLGTGAWAPGELFF. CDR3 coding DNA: TGTGCCAGCAGCTTAGGTACAGGGGCCTGGGCACCCGGGGAGCTGTTTTTT.

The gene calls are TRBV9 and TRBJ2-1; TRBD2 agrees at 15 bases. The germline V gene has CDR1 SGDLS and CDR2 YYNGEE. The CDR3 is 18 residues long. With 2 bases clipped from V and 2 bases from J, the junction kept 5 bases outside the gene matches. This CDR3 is CASSVAGLAGGPYNEQFF. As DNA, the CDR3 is TGTGCCAGCAGCGTGGCGGGACTAGCGGGGGGACCCTACAATGAGCAGTTCTTC.

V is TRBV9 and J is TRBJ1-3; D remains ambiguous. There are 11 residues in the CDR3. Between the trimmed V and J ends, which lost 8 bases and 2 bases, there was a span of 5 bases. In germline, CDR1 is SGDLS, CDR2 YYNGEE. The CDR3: CASGPGNTIYF. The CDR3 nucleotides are TGTGCCAGTGGACCTGGAAACACCATATATTTT.

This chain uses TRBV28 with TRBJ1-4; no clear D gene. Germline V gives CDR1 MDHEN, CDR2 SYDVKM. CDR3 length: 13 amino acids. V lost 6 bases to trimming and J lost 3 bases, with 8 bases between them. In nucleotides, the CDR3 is TGTGCCAGCAGCCGCCCGCCTAATGAAAAACTGTTTTTT. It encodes CASSRPPNEKLFF.

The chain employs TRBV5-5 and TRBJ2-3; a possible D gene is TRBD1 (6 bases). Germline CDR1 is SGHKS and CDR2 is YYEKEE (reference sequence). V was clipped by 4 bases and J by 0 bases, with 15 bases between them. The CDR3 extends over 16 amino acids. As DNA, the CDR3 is TGTGCCAGCAGCGAAAGGACAGCTTCTAGCACAGATACGCAGTATTTT. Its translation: CASSERTASSTDTQYF.

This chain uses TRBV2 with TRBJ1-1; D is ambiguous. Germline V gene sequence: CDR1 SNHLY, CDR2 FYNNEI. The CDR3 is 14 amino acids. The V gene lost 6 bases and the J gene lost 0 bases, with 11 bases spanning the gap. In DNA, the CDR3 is TGTGCCAGCAGGTCCAGGAGACTGAACACTGAAGCTTTCTTT. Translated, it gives CASRSRRLNTEAFF.

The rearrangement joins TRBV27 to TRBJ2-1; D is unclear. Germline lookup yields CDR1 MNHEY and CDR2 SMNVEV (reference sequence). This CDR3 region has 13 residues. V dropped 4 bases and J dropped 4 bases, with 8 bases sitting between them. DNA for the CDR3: TGTGCCAGCAGTTGGGCTCCTTACAATGAGCAGTTCTTC. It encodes CASSWAPYNEQFF.